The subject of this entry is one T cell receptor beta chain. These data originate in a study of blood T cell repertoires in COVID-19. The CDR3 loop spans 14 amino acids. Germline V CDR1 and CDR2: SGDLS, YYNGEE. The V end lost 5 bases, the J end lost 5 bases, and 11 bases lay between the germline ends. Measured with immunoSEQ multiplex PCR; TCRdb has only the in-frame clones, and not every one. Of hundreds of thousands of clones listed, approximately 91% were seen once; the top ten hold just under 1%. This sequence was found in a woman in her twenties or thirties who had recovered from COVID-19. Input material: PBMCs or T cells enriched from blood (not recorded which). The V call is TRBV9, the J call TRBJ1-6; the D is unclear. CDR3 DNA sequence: TGTGCCAGCAGGAGGAGCCTCGATAATTCACCCCTCCACTTT. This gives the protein CASRRSLDNSPLHF.